The 5 T cell receptor beta chains listed next were all sequenced from one sample in a study of blood T cell repertoires in COVID-19. Produced via immunoSEQ multiplex PCR; TCRdb's table is partial and in-frame only. The table includes 200,000 to 250,000 clones, 70% to 90% detected once. The sample was peripheral blood. The source is a woman younger than 35 who had recovered from COVID-19.

J is TRBJ1-3 and V is TRBV5-1; no reliable D call. Between the trimmed V and J ends, which lost 2 bases and 2 bases, there was a span of 14 bases. This CDR3 is 16 amino acids long. The germline V gene encodes CDR1 SGHRS and CDR2 YFSETQ. CDR3 nucleotide sequence: TGCGCCAGCAGCTTAGGTCAGGCCTCTCCTGGAAACACCATATATTTT. Its protein product is CASSLGQASPGNTIYF.

This clone was found a few times. Additional DNA sequences in this sample encode the identical CDR3. The J gene is TRBJ2-1, the V gene TRBV27; TRBD2 agrees at 11 bases. With V trimmed by 5 bases and J by 3 bases, 3 bases remained unmatched. Germline-derived CDR1 and CDR2 are MNHEY and SMNVEV (reference sequence). The CDR3 consists of 15 residues. CDR3: CASSPGTSGYNEQFF. The CDR3 DNA sequence: TGTGCCAGCAGTCCTGGGACTAGCGGCTACAATGAGCAGTTCTTC.

The chain links TRBV5-5 to TRBJ1-5, with D perhaps matching TRBD1 (5 bases). Trimming removed 0 bases at V and 7 bases at J, with 14 bases between. This CDR3 has 15 residues. CDR1 SGHKS and CDR2 YYEKEE come from the germline V gene (reference sequence). The CDR3 DNA sequence: TGTGCCAGCAGCTTGGAGGGAGGGGAAGGACAGCCCCAGCATTTT. As protein: CASSLEGGEGQPQHF.

The CDR3 DNA is TGTGCCAGCAGCCCGGAAGCGGGAGGGGGCACTGAAGCTTTCTTT. This gives the protein CASSPEAGGGTEAFF. The rearrangement links TRBV7-6 to TRBJ1-1; a possible D gene is TRBD1 (6 bases). The CDR3 length is 15 residues. V lost 5 bases and J 4 bases, leaving 17 bases between the germline ends. Germline CDR1 SGHVS, CDR2 FNYEAQ.

This chain joins TRBV5-5 and TRBJ2-1, with 10 nucleotides matching TRBD2. Trimming removed 1 base from V and 1 base from J; junction bases left unmatched: 8. The CDR3 is 18 residues long. CDR1 SGHKS and CDR2 YYEKEE come from the germline V gene (reference sequence). The chain's CDR3 is CASSLRTSGIRSYNEQFF. In DNA form, the CDR3 reads TGTGCCAGCAGCTTGCGAACTAGCGGGATTAGGTCCTACAATGAGCAGTTCTTC. Full variable domain (missing parts from reference TRBV5-5 and TRBJ2-1): DAGVTQSPTHLIKTRGQQVTLRCSPISGHKSVSWYQQVLGQGPQFIFQYYEKEERGRGNFPDRFSARQFPNYSSELNVNALLLGDSALYLCASSLRTSGIRSYNEQFFGPGTRLTVL.